This T cell receptor (beta chain) was observed in a study of blood T cell repertoires in COVID-19. Study in general: PBMCs, B-cell-depleted T cells, or T cells were the source of the cDNA or gDNA that made up the material.

Authors' analysis steps: Amplification of reference gene primers was used by the study to estimate nucleated cell counts. Some clones are missing from TCRdb's copy, which holds only in-frame ones; the method was immunoSEQ multiplex PCR. V and J calls and clone size are given by that table; D and trimming were obtained from the DNA. Seen here are about 50,000 clones, 83% observed once, and the top ten hold approximately 6%. Sequenced sample: peripheral blood. The clonotype originates from a woman older than 75 with acute or convalescent COVID-19.

This chain's CDR3 is CASSLLAGGPGSNEQFF. The DNA of the CDR3 is TGTGCCAGCAGCCTACTAGCGGGGGGGCCCGGGTCCAATGAGCAGTTCTTC. This chain links TRBV7-9 with TRBJ2-1; 13 bases align to TRBD2. CDR3 size: 17 residues. CDR1 and CDR2 (germline): SEHNR, FQNEAQ (reference sequence). V lost 5 bases to trimming and J lost 6 bases; unmatched junction nucleotides: 10.